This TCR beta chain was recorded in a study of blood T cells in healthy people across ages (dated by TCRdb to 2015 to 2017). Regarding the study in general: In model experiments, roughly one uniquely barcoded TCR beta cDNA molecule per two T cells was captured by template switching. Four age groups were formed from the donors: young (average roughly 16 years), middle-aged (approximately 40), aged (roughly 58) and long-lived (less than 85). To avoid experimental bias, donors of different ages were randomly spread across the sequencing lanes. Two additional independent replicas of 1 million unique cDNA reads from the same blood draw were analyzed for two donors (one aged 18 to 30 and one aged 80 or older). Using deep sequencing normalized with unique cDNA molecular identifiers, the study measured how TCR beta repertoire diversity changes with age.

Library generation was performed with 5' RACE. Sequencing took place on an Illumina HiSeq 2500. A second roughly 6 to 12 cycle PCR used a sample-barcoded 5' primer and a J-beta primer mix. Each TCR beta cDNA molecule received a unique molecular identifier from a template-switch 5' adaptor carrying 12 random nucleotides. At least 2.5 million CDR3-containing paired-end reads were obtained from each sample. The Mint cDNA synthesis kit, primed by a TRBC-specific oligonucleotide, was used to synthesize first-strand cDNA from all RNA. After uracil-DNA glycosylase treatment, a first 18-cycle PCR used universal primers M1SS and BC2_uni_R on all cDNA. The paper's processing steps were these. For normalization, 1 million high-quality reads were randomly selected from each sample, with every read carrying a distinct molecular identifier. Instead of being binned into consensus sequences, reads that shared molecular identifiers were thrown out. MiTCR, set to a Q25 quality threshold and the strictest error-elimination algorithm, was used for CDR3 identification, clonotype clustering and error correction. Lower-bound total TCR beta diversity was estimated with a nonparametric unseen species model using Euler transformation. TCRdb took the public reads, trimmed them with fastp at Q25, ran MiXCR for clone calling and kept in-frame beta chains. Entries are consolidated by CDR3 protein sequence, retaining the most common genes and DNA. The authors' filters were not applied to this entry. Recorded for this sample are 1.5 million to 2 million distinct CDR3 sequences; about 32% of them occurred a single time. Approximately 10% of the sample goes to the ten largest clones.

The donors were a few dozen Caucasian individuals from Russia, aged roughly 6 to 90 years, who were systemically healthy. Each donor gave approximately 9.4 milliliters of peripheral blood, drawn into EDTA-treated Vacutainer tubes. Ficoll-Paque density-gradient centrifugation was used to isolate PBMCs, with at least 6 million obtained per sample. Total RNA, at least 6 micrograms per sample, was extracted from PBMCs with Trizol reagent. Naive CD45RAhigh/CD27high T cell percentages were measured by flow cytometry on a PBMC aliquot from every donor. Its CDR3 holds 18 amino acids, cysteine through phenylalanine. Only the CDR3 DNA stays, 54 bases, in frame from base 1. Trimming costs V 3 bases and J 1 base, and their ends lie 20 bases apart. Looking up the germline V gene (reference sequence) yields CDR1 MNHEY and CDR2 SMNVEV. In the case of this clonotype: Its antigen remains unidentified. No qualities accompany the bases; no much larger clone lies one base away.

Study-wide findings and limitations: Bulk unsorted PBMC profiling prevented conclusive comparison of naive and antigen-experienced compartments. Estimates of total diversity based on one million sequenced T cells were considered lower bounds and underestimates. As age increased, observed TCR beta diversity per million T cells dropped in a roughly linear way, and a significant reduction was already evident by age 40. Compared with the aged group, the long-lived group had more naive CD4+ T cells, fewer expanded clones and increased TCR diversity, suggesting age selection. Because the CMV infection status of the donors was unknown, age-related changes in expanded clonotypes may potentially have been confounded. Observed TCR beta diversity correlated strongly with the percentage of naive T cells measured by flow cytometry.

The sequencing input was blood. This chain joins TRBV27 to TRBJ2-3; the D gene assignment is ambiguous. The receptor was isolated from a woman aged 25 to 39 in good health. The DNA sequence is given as TGTGCCAGCAGTTTTCGACCACCGACGGAATCTCGCACAGATACGCAGTATTTT. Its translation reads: CASSFRPPTESRTDTQYF.